These 15 T cell receptor beta chains originate from one sample sequenced in a study of blood T cell repertoires in COVID-19. Generated by immunoSEQ multiplex PCR, the TCRdb table keeps only in-frame clones and is missing some. The sample has about 190,000 clones, 86% seen once. Sequenced: PBMCs or T cells enriched from blood (not recorded which). The receptor source for this set is a woman aged 30 to 39 who had recovered from COVID-19.

The rearrangement uses TRBV13 and TRBJ2-5; D is perhaps TRBD2 (5 bases). The germline V gene encodes CDR1 PRHDT and CDR2 FYEKMQ (reference sequence). Trimming removed 4 bases at V and 8 bases at J, with 11 bases between. This CDR3 has 12 amino acids. The CDR3 loop is CASSWPGSTQYF. The CDR3 DNA sequence: TGTGCCAGCAGCTGGCCGGGGAGTACCCAGTACTTC.

The CDR3: CASGRGQDPYEQYF. For the CDR3, the DNA is TGTGCCAGCGGCCGGGGACAGGATCCCTACGAGCAGTACTTC. The chain employs TRBV27 and TRBJ2-7, with 8 bases fitting TRBD1. Germline CDR1 reads MNHEY; CDR2 reads SMNVEV (reference sequence). V trimming: 8 bases; J trimming: 2 bases; junction bases outside the gene matches: 8. The CDR3 has 14 amino acids.

This clone was found once. This rearrangement joins TRBV5-4 to TRBJ2-5; 7 positions agree with TRBD2. CDR1 is SGHNT and CDR2 is YYREEE in the germline V gene (reference sequence). CDR3 length: 16 residues. V was clipped by 4 bases and J by 1 base; unmatched bases: 10. The chain's CDR3 is CASSPGPLAAQETQYF. CDR3 coding DNA: TGTGCCAGCAGCCCAGGGCCCCTAGCGGCCCAAGAGACCCAGTACTTC.

The V call is TRBV7-8, the J call TRBJ2-7, with 7 bases identical to TRBD2. V dropped 5 bases and J dropped 6; count of bases not matched to a gene: 19. In germline, CDR1 is SGHVS, CDR2 FQNEAQ. This CDR3 has 17 residues. CDR3 in DNA: TGTGCCAGCAGCCCAAGACCTAGCGGAGACCTCCGGAGCGAGCAGTACTTC. Its translation: CASSPRPSGDLRSEQYF.

This clone was observed once. The CDR3 bases are TGTGCCAGCAGCACTTTGGGCGGGAGGGAGTATGAGCAGTTCTTC. This codes for CASSTLGGREYEQFF. This sequence joins TRBV7-3 and TRBJ2-1; 9 positions agree with TRBD2. Germline V lookup: CDR1 SGHTA, CDR2 FQGTGA. This CDR3 contains 15 residues. V shed 5 bases, J shed 8 bases, and the junction held 10 bases outside the gene matches.

The rearrangement links TRBV4-2 to TRBJ2-5; tentatively, D is TRBD2 (7 bases). Trimming stripped 1 base from V and 4 bases from J, with 10 bases between. The CDR3 extends over 14 amino acids. The V gene's germline CDR1 is LGHNA and CDR2 YNFKEQ. The CDR3 is CASSQGEGGETQYF. The CDR3 nucleotides read TGTGCCAGCAGCCAAGGGGAGGGGGGAGAGACCCAGTACTTC.

A single count supports this clone. This chain uses TRBV28 with TRBJ2-5; 7 nucleotides line up with TRBD2. The ends lost 8 bases at V and 2 bases at J; junction bases unmatched: 8. The CDR3 contains 14 residues. CDR1 MDHEN and CDR2 SYDVKM come from the germline V gene. The CDR3 nucleotides read TGTGCCAGCTCCCCAATAGCGGGTCAAGAGACCCAGTACTTC. This codes for CASSPIAGQETQYF.

The chain joins TRBV2 to TRBJ2-1; D call uncertain. CDR3 length: 15 residues. Germline loops: CDR1 SNHLY, CDR2 FYNNEI. Trimming stripped 7 bases from V and 4 bases from J, with 17 bases between. The CDR3 loop reads CASNQAVLGYNEQFF. The CDR3 nucleotides are TGTGCCAGCAATCAGGCCGTCCTTGGGTACAATGAGCAGTTCTTC.

The chain employs TRBV9 and TRBJ2-7; a weak D match, TRBD1 (6 bases). V lost 1 base and J lost 5, with 13 bases in between. Germline-derived CDR1 and CDR2 are SGDLS and YYNGEE. The CDR3 runs 14 residues. CDR3 in amino acids: CASSVLQGGDEQYF. For the CDR3, the DNA is TGTGCCAGCAGCGTATTACAGGGTGGGGACGAGCAGTACTTC. Based on the CDR3 plus reference TRBV9 and TRBJ2-7, the full variable domain is DSGVTQTPKHLITATGQRVTLRCSPRSGDLSVYWYQQSLDQGLQFLIQYYNGEERAKGNILERFSAQQFPDLHSELNLSSLELGDSALYFCASSVLQGGDEQYFGPGTRLTVT.

This clone was seen only once. V usage is TRBV2 and J usage is TRBJ1-1, with D possibly being TRBD1 (5 bases). The CDR3 sequence is 13 residues long. V was cut by 10 bases and J by 4 bases, with 16 bases left in between. The V gene's germline CDR1 is SNHLY and CDR2 FYNNEI. The CDR3 region has the DNA TGTGCCACGGAAAACAGGCCGATCACTGAAGCTTTCTTT. Translation gives CATENRPITEAFF.

The chain employs TRBV19 and TRBJ1-1; D is unclear. CDR1 and CDR2 (germline): LNHDA, SQIVND (reference sequence). Trimming cost V 3 bases and J 1 base, with 6 bases left between them. The CDR3 is 13 amino acids. The CDR3 DNA sequence: TGTGCCAGTAGTATGAGGGAGAACACTGAAGCTTTCTTT. Its protein product is CASSMRENTEAFF.

In its sample, this clone was seen a few times. V and J are TRBV5-1 and TRBJ1-2, with 9 bases matching TRBD1. Trimming removed 5 bases from V and 3 bases from J; junction bases left unmatched: 8. The CDR3 totals 15 residues. Germline V CDR1 and CDR2: SGHRS, YFSETQ. CDR3 sequence: CASSSGQGAYYGYTF. The CDR3 coding sequence is TGCGCCAGCAGTTCGGGACAGGGCGCTTACTATGGCTACACCTTC.

Only a few counts were recorded for this clone. CDR3 residues: CASIRGRGTGELFF. DNA for the CDR3: TGCGCCAGCATCAGGGGGCGCGGAACCGGGGAGCTGTTTTTT. This chain links TRBV23-1 with TRBJ2-2, with 8 bases aligning to TRBD1. TRBV23-1 is noted as an ORF with a role that remains uncertain. This CDR3 has 14 residues. V shed 7 bases and J 5 bases; nucleotides not matched to a gene: 6.

The chain joins TRBV28 to TRBJ1-5, with TRBD1 matching 8 bases. The V and J ends lost 5 bases and 4 bases, in that order; junction bases with no gene match: 16. The CDR3 runs to 18 residues. Germline values: CDR1 MDHEN, CDR2 SYDVKM. CDR3 sequence reads: CASSTLWTGIGGNQPQHF. For the CDR3, the DNA is TGTGCCAGCAGTACCCTCTGGACAGGGATTGGGGGGAATCAGCCCCAGCATTTT.

This rearrangement joins TRBV24-1 to TRBJ2-5; D might be TRBD1 (6 bases). The germline gives CDR1 KGHDR, CDR2 SFDVKD. This CDR3 has 15 residues. Trimming left V 4 bases short and J 5 bases short, with 16 bases between. CDR3 bases: TGTGCCACCAGTGAGGCCGGGACAAGAATCGAGACCCAGTACTTC. Its protein product is CATSEAGTRIETQYF.